What follows describes a single TCR beta chain. The data originate from a study of CD8 T cells in Susac syndrome. The CDR3 spans 15 residues. Trimming shortened V by 0 bases and J by 2 bases, and 11 bases separated the two germline ends. The V gene's germline CDR1 is SGHNT and CDR2 YYREEE (reference sequence). An input of about 0.5 to 1 ug of RNA was subjected to reverse transcription using random hexamers. An immunoSEQ multiplex PCR generated amplified TCR beta CDR3 products spanning 54 Vbeta and 13 Jbeta. MiXCR was run by TCRdb on the immunoSEQ multiplex PCR reads, yielding one entry per CDR3 protein. This sample has roughly 400,000 distinct CDR3 sequences, with around 85% found just once. The sequenced target, TCR beta, came from blood CD8+ and CD4+ T cells. The multiple sclerosis controls were treatment-naive patients affected by stable or active relapsing-remitting disease. The TEMRA cells underwent FACS enrichment, while the CD8+ and CD4+ T cells underwent negative isolation.

This sequence was found in a human donor with multiple sclerosis. The gene calls are TRBV5-4 and TRBJ1-2; no reliable D call. The specimen sequenced was CD8+ T cells from PBMCs. The chain's CDR3 is CASSLDGSLNYGYTF. CDR3 nucleotide sequence: TGTGCCAGCAGCTTGGATGGTTCTCTGAACTATGGCTACACCTTC.